This TCR beta chain stems from a study of shared clonotypes between healthy human individuals. Study information: Samples came from a couple of female and three male donors aged 18 to 49.

Regarding the study as a whole: A reduction in generation probabilities was seen for non-shared clonotypes relative to those shared by all four donors. Sampling covered blood only; tissue repertoires likely differ.

The authors divided CD4+ cells into CD45RA+ naive and CD45RA-negative memory subsets. Sequencing used immunoSEQ multiplex PCR; TCRdb keeps in-frame clones, though not all of them. Of around 1.5 million clones detected, 95% to 99% appear once; the ten largest clones hold 0.45%. V trimming: 7 bases; J trimming: 6 bases; junction bases outside the gene matches: 9. The CDR3 length is 13 residues. The germline gives CDR1 SQVTM, CDR2 ANQGSEA. Details on this clone: Its antigen remains unknown.

This receptor was taken from a man aged 30-40 years in good health. V is TRBV29-1 and J is TRBJ1-1; TRBD1 matches 9 bases. Input material: naive CD4+ T cells sorted from blood. Subset denoted: CD45RA+ positively selected. For the CDR3, the DNA is TGCAGCGGATGGGACAGGGACACACCTGAAGCTTTCTTT. This codes for CSGWDRDTPEAFF.